The 16 T cell receptor beta chains presented below share a single source sample, sequenced in a study of shared clonotypes between healthy human individuals. Naive CD8 isolation took CD45RO-negative cells positively selected for CCR7 and excluded terminally differentiated effector memory CD45RA+ cells. Repertoires were generated with immunoSEQ multiplex PCR, while TCRdb's copy carries only in-frame clones and drops some. This table has hundreds of thousands of clones, roughly 92% appearing once. Sequenced material: naive CD8+ T cells sorted from blood. The receptor source for this set is a man aged 25-45 years in good health.

V is TRBV7-9 and J is TRBJ2-1; D unresolved. CDR3 length: 14 residues. The ends were cut back, 6 bases at V and 6 bases at J, with 15 bases in the middle. Germline V CDR1 and CDR2: SEHNR, FQNEAQ (reference sequence). CDR3 nucleotides: TGTGCCAGCAGTTACGAGGTAGTAATCAATGAGCAGTTCTTC. Translating gives CASSYEVVINEQFF.

The chain combines TRBV7-2 with TRBJ2-5; D remains ambiguous. This CDR3 has 14 residues. Trimming stripped 2 bases from V and 5 bases from J, with 12 bases between. Germline-derived CDR1 and CDR2 are SGHTA and FQGNSA. In DNA form, the CDR3 reads TGTGCCAGCAGCTTAAAGTGGTCAGAGGAGACCCAGTACTTC. Protein: CASSLKWSEETQYF.

This chain links TRBV29-1 with TRBJ2-7; 7 positions match TRBD1. The CDR3 consists of 13 residues. Germline CDR1 reads SQVTM; CDR2 reads ANQGSEA. J lost 0 bases, V lost 5 bases, and 4 bases had no gene match. CDR3 in amino acids: CSVLGTDSYEQYF. CDR3 nucleotide sequence: TGCAGCGTTCTCGGGACAGACTCCTACGAGCAGTACTTC.

This clone was observed once. The V call is TRBV14, the J call TRBJ1-2; the match to TRBD1 covers 11 bases. After removal of 4 bases from V and 3 bases from J, the junction contained 10 bases not matched to a gene. The germline V gene has CDR1 SGHDN and CDR2 FVKESK. The length of the CDR3 is 17 residues. The CDR3 DNA follows: TGTGCCAGCAGCCCGATGGACAGGGGGCGCTGGGACTATGGCTACACCTTC. This sequence encodes CASSPMDRGRWDYGYTF.

The J gene is TRBJ2-1, the V gene TRBV1. TRBV1 is a listed pseudogene. The CDR3 is 15 amino acids. CDR3 nucleotide sequence: TGCACCAGCAGCCAAGTCATGCTCTCCTACAATGAGCAGTTCTTC. The encoded protein is CTSSQVMLSYNEQFF.

This clone was recorded only once. The V call is TRBV27, the J call TRBJ2-5, with D possibly matching TRBD1 (6 bases). Trimming cost V 6 bases and J 2 bases, with 19 bases left between them. The CDR3 is 16 residues long. Germline V gives CDR1 MNHEY, CDR2 SMNVEV (reference sequence). The CDR3 reads CASSFVGQGQQETQYF. In nucleotides, the CDR3 is TGTGCCAGCAGCTTTGTTGGGCAGGGACAACAAGAGACCCAGTACTTC.

V gene TRBV10-3 combines with J gene TRBJ2-2; a weak D match, TRBD1 (6 bases). The V gene's germline CDR1 is ENHRY and CDR2 SYGVKD. With 11 bases removed from V and 3 bases from J, the gap between germline ends came to 10 bases. The CDR3 has 12 amino acids. The CDR3 sequence: CAVRGYTGELFF. The CDR3 coding sequence is TGTGCCGTGAGGGGGTACACCGGGGAGCTGTTTTTT.

The genes are TRBV4-3 and TRBJ2-7, with 7 nucleotides matching TRBD1. The V gene end was trimmed by 4 bases and the J gene end by 5 bases; junction bases not matched to a gene: 5. CDR3 length equals 13 residues. Per the germline V gene, CDR1 is LGHNA and CDR2 is YSLEER. The CDR3 DNA reads TGCGCCAGCAGCCTATACAGGGGTAACGAGCAGTACTTC. It is translated as CASSLYRGNEQYF.

The chain uses TRBV29-1 and TRBJ2-1, with 7 bases that match TRBD1. This CDR3 region has 15 residues. Unmatched junction bases numbered 5, after V lost 0 bases and J lost 3 bases. Germline V gene lookup returns CDR1 SQVTM and CDR2 ANQGSEA. The CDR3 bases are TGCAGCGTTGAAGAGCAGGGACAGAGCTACAATGAGCAGTTCTTC. As protein: CSVEEQGQSYNEQFF.

V gene TRBV28 combines with J gene TRBJ2-5; D is undetermined. Trimming removed 5 bases at V and 6 bases at J, with 10 bases between. In germline, CDR1 is MDHEN, CDR2 SYDVKM. The CDR3 has 12 amino acids. The CDR3 is CASSPRTQTQYF. The CDR3 nucleotides are TGTGCCAGCAGTCCCCGAACGCAGACCCAGTACTTC.

The chain combines TRBV28 with TRBJ1-1; no definite D call. This CDR3 is built from 12 residues. From germline, CDR1 is MDHEN and CDR2 SYDVKM. CDR3 DNA: TGTGCGAGTTCCGCCATGAACACTGAAGCTTTCTTT. This gives the protein CASSAMNTEAFF.

The chain employs TRBV11-3 and TRBJ2-3; 7 bases agree with TRBD2. Per germline, CDR1 SGHNT and CDR2 YENEEA. This CDR3 has 14 residues. Trimming took 5 bases from V and 3 from J; bases not matched to a gene: 5. The CDR3 DNA follows: TGTGCCAGCAGCCCCGGACTAGAAACAGATACGCAGTATTTT. As protein: CASSPGLETDTQYF.

The chain has TRBV6-1 and TRBJ2-1, with 10 bases identical to TRBD2. Trimming at V came to 3 bases and at J to 6 bases, leaving 14 bases not matched to a gene. The CDR3 extends over 18 amino acids. Germline assignment: CDR1 MNHNS and CDR2 SASEGT. The CDR3 coding sequence is TGTGCCAGCAGTGAGATTAGGACAGCGGGAGGGCTGGGCAATGAGCAGTTCTTC. It specifies CASSEIRTAGGLGNEQFF.

This clone was recorded only once. The chain joins TRBV7-9 to TRBJ2-1; 7 bases are a match to TRBD2. V lost 5 bases to trimming and J lost 9 bases; unmatched junction nucleotides: 13. Germline V CDR1 and CDR2: SEHNR, FQNEAQ (reference sequence). CDR3 size: 15 residues. CDR3 sequence: CASSQLVAGVLEQFF. The DNA of the CDR3 is TGTGCCAGCAGCCAACTAGTGGCGGGAGTCCTTGAGCAGTTCTTC.

The chain joins TRBV13 to TRBJ2-5; 15 bases align to TRBD2. The V gene's germline CDR1 is PRHDT and CDR2 FYEKMQ (reference sequence). The CDR3 has 17 amino acids. The trim removed 5 bases at V and 5 bases at J, leaving 9 bases unmatched. The DNA of the CDR3 is TGTGCCAGCAGCCACGGACTAGCGGGAGGGCCCCAGGAGACCCAGTACTTC. Amino acid sequence: CASSHGLAGGPQETQYF.

The gene calls are TRBV27 and TRBJ2-4; D is undetermined. CDR3 size: 13 residues. V lost 7 bases and J 7 bases, leaving 14 bases between the germline ends. Germline V gene lookup returns CDR1 MNHEY and CDR2 SMNVEV (reference sequence). The CDR3 DNA reads TGTGCCAGCACCTCAAGCCGGGCCAACATTCAGTACTTC. It encodes CASTSSRANIQYF.